Presented here are 10 T cell receptor beta chains from one specimen sequenced in a study of blood T cell repertoires in COVID-19. Clones were read by immunoSEQ multiplex PCR, and TCRdb kept only the in-frame ones, dropping some. The sample carries fewer than 250,000 clones, 88% recorded once. The sequencing input was peripheral blood. The receptors shown here come from a man in his 70s with acute or convalescent COVID-19.

This rearrangement joins TRBV11-1 to TRBJ2-6; tentatively, D is TRBD2 (5 bases). The germline gives CDR1 SGHAT, CDR2 FQDESV (reference sequence). This CDR3 spans 14 amino acids. The V gene lost 1 base and the J gene lost 6 bases, with 7 bases spanning the gap. The CDR3 bases are TGTGCCAGCAGCTTAGGGACTGCGGCCAACGTCCTGACTTTC. It codes for CASSLGTAANVLTF. The whole variable domain, remainder taken from reference TRBV11-1 and TRBJ2-6, is EAEVAQSPRYKITEKSQAVAFWCDPISGHATLYWYRQILGQGPELLVQFQDESVVDDSQLPKDRFSAERLKGVDSTLKIQPAELGDSAMYLCASSLGTAANVLTFGAGSRLTVL.

The CDR3 protein is CASSKPSTGYYAEAFF. The CDR3 DNA follows: TGTGCCAGCAGCAAACCCTCAACTGGGTACTATGCTGAAGCTTTCTTT. This rearrangement joins TRBV6-2 or TRBV6-3 to TRBJ1-1; D uncertain. Trimming took 6 bases from V and 6 from J, leaving 23 bases between them. Germline V CDR1 and CDR2: MNHEY, SVGEGT. The CDR3 has 16 residues.

This clone was seen only a few times. The chain employs TRBV11-3 and TRBJ1-1; the D is unclear. The CDR3 has 12 residues. Germline V gene lookup returns CDR1 SGHNT and CDR2 YENEEA. Trimming stripped 5 bases from V and 5 bases from J, with 9 bases between. The chain's CDR3 is CASSMIGTEAFF. As DNA, the CDR3 is TGTGCCAGCAGCATGATCGGGACTGAAGCTTTCTTT.

V gene TRBV7-9 combines with J gene TRBJ2-2; 13 positions match TRBD2. The CDR3 contains 13 residues. CDR1 SEHNR and CDR2 FQNEAQ come from the germline V gene (reference sequence). The V gene end was trimmed by 11 bases and the J gene end by 6 bases; junction bases not matched to a gene: 3. The CDR3 DNA reads TGTGCCGGTGGACTAGCGGGAGCCGGGGAGCTGTTTTTT. This codes for CAGGLAGAGELFF.

The chain links TRBV28 to TRBJ2-3; TRBD1 aligns across 7 bases. The CDR3 totals 16 residues. CDR1 and CDR2 (germline): MDHEN, SYDVKM. J gave up 2 bases and V 4 bases, and 9 bases lay outside the gene matches. The CDR3 here is CASSSRQGIFTDTQYF. The CDR3 nucleotides read TGTGCCAGCAGTTCCCGACAGGGAATATTCACAGATACGCAGTATTTT.

CDR3 sequence: CATSDPGTAIDTQYF. CDR3 nucleotide sequence: TGTGCCACCAGTGATCCCGGGACAGCTATAGATACGCAGTATTTT. The chain employs TRBV24-1 and TRBJ2-3; 7 bases agree with TRBD1. The V gene end was trimmed by 3 bases and the J gene end by 5 bases; junction bases not matched to a gene: 7. The CDR3 runs to 15 residues. Germline CDR1 reads KGHDR; CDR2 reads SFDVKD.

The chain combines TRBV19 with TRBJ2-1; tentatively, D is TRBD1 (5 bases). Trimming shortened V by 0 bases and J by 0 bases, and 9 bases separated the two germline ends. This CDR3 is built from 16 residues. Germline V CDR1 and CDR2: LNHDA, SQIVND (reference sequence). DNA of the CDR3: TGTGCCAGTAGTATAGAATACAGGAGCTCCTACAATGAGCAGTTCTTC. Translated, it gives CASSIEYRSSYNEQFF. Filled out from reference TRBV19 and TRBJ2-1, the complete variable domain reads DGGITQSPKYLFRKEGQNVTLSCEQNLNHDAMYWYRQDPGQGLRLIYYSQIVNDFQKGDIAEGYSVSREKKESFPLTVTSAQKNPTAFYLCASSIEYRSSYNEQFFGPGTRLTVL.

The chain is built from TRBV11-2 and TRBJ1-1; no definite D call. This CDR3 is 18 amino acids long. Trimming took off 0 bases at V and 0 bases at J, with 17 bases between the two ends. CDR1 is SGHAT and CDR2 is FQNNGV in the germline V gene. The CDR3, as DNA: TGTGCCAGCAGCTTAGATTTTTGGGCAGATCCAATGAACACTGAAGCTTTCTTT. It specifies CASSLDFWADPMNTEAFF.

The chain combines TRBV10-3 with TRBJ1-4; 7 nucleotides match TRBD1. The V and J ends lost 3 bases and 8 bases, in that order; junction bases with no gene match: 9. This CDR3 comprises 15 residues. Germline lookup yields CDR1 ENHRY and CDR2 SYGVKD. This CDR3 reads CAISEYRGQGEKLFF. CDR3 nucleotide sequence: TGTGCCATCAGTGAATACAGGGGCCAGGGGGAAAAACTGTTTTTT.

The chain uses TRBV15 and TRBJ2-5, with 8 positions matching TRBD2. V lost 3 bases, J lost 3 bases, and 6 bases stayed unmatched. CDR1 LNHNV and CDR2 YYDKDF come from the germline V gene (reference sequence). There are 15 residues in the CDR3. The CDR3 spells CATSSGRGKEETQYF. The CDR3 nucleotides are TGTGCCACCAGCAGCGGGAGGGGAAAGGAAGAGACCCAGTACTTC. The full variable domain, rest sourced from reference TRBV15 and TRBJ2-5, is DAMVIQNPRYQVTQFGKPVTLSCSQTLNHNVMYWYQQKSSQAPKLLFHYYDKDFNNEADTPDNFQSRRPNTSFCFLDIRSPGLGDTAMYLCATSSGRGKEETQYFGPGTRLLVL.